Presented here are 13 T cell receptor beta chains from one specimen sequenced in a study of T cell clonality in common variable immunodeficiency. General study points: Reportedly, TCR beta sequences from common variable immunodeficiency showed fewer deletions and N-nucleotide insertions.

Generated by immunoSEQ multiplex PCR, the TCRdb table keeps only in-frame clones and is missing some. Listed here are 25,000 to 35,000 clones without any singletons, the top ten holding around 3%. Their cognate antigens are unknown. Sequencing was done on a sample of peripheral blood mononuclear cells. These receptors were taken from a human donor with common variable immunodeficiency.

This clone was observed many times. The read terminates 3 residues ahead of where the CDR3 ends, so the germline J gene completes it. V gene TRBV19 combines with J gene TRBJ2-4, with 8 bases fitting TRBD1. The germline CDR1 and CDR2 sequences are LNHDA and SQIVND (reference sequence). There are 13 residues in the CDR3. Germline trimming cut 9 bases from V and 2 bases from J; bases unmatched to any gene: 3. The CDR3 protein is CASRTGTKNIQYF. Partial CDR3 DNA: TGTGCCAGCCGGACAGGGACCAAAAACATT.

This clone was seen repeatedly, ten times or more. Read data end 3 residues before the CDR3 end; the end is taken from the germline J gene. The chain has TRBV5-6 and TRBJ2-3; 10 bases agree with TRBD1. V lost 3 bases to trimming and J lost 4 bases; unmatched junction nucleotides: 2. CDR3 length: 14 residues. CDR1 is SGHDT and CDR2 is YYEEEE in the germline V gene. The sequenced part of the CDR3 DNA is TGTGCCAGCAGCTCCGGACAGGGGGCAGATACG. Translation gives CASSSGQGADT. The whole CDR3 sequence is CASSSGQGADTQYF.

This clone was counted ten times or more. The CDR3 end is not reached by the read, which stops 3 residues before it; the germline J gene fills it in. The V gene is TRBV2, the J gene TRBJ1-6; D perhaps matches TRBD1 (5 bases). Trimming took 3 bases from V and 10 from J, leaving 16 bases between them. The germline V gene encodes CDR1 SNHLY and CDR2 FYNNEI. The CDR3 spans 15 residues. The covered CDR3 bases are TGTGCCAGCAGTGAGGCCAGGGTTACGAGCTCACCC. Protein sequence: CASSEARVTSSP. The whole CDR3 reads CASSEARVTSSPLHF.

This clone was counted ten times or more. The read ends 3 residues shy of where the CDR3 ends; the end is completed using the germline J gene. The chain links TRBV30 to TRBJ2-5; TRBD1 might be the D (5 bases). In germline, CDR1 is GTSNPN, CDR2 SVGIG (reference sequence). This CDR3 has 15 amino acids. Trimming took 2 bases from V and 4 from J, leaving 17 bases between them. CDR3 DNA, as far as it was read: TGTGCCTGGAGTTTGGGGCAGAATTATCGAGAGACC. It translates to CAWSLGQNYRET. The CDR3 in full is CAWSLGQNYRETQYF.

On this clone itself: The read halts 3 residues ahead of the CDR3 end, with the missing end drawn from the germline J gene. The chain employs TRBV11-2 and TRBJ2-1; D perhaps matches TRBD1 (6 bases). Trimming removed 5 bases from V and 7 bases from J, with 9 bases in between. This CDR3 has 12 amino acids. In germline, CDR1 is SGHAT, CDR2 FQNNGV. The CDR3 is CASSEQGNEQFF. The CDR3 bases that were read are TGTGCCAGCAGCGAACAGGGAAATGAG.

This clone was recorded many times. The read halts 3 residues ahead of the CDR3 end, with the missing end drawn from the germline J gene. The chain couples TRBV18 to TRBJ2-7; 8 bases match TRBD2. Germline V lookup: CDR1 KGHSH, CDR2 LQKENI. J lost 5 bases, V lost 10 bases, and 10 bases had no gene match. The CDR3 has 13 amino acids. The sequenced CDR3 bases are TGTGCCACCAAGAGCGCGGGAGGACACGAG. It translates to CATKSAGGHE. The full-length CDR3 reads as CATKSAGGHEQYF.

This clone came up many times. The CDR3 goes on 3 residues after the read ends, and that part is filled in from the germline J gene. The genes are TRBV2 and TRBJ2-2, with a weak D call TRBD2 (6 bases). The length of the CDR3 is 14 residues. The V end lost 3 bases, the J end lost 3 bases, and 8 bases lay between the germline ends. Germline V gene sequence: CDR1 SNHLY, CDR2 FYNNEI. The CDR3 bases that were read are TGTGCCAGCAGTGACCGGGACTACACCGGGGAG. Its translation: CASSDRDYTGE. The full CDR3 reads CASSDRDYTGELFF.

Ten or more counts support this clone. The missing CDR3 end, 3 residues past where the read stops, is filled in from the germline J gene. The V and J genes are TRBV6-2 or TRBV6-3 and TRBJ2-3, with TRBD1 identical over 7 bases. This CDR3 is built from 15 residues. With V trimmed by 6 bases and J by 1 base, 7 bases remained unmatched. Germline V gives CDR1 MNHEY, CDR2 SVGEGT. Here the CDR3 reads CASSDRVTGTDTQYF. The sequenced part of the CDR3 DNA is TGTGCCAGCAGCGACAGGGTAACTGGCACAGATACG.

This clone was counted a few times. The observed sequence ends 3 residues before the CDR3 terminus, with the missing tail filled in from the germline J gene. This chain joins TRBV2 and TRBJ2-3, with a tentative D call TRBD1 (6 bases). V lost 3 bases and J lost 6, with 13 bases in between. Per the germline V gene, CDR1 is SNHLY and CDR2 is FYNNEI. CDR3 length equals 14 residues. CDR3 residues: CASSERGRRDTQYF. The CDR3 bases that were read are TGTGCCAGCAGTGAGAGGGGGAGACGGGATACG.

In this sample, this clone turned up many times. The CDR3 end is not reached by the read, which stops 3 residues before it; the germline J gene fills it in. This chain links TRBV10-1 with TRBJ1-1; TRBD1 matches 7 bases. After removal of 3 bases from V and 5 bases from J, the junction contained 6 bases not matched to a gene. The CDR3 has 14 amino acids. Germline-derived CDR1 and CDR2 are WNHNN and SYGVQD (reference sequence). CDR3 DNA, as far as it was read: TGCGCCAGCAGTGACGACCCGACAGGGACTGAA. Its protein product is CASSDDPTGTE. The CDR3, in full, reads CASSDDPTGTEAFF.

The CDR3 protein is CASLGGQDFGYTF. CDR3 DNA (partial): TGTGCCAGCCTCGGGGGGCAGGATTTTGGC. The V gene is TRBV2, the J gene TRBJ1-2; a possible D gene is TRBD1 (6 bases). The sequenced fragment ends 3 residues before the CDR3 boundary, so the rest is inferred from the germline J gene. CDR1 is SNHLY and CDR2 is FYNNEI in the germline V gene. The CDR3 is 13 amino acids. V lost 8 bases and J 7 bases, leaving 17 bases between the germline ends.

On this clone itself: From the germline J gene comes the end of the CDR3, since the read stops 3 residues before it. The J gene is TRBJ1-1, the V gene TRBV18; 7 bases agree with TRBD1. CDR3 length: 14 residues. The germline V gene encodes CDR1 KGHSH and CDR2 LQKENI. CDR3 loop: CASSPPGSGGLAFF. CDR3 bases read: TGTGCCAGCTCACCACCGGGCTCAGGGGGGCTC. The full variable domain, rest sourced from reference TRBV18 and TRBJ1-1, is NAGVMQNPRHLVRRRGQEARLRCSPMKGHSHVYWYRQLPEEGLKFMVYLQKENIIDESGMPKERFSAEFPKEGPSILRIQQVVRGDSAAYFCASSPPGSGGLAFFGQGTRLTVV.

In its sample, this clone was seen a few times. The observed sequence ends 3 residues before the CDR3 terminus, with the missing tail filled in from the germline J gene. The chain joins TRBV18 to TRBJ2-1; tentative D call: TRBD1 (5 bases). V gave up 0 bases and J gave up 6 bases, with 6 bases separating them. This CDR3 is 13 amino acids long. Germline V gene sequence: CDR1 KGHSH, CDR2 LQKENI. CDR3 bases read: TGTGCCAGCTCACCACCCACAGGCAATGAG. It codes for CASSPPTGNE. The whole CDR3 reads CASSPPTGNEQFF. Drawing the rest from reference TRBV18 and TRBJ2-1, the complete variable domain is NAGVMQNPRHLVRRRGQEARLRCSPMKGHSHVYWYRQLPEEGLKFMVYLQKENIIDESGMPKERFSAEFPKEGPSILRIQQVVRGDSAAYFCASSPPTGNEQFFGPGTRLTVL.